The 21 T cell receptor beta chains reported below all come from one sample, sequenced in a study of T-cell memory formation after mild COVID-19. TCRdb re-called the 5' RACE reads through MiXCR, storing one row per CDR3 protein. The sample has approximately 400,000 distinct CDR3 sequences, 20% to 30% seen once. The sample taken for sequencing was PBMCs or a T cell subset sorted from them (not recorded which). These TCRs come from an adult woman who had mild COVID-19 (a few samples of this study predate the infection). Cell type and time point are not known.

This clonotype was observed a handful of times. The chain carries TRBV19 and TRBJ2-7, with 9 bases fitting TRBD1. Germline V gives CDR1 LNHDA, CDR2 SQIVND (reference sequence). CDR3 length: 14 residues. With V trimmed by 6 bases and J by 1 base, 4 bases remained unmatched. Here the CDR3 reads CASRSGQGSYEQYF. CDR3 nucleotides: TGTGCCAGTAGATCGGGACAGGGATCCTACGAGCAGTACTTC. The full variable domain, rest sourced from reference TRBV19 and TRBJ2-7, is DGGITQSPKYLFRKEGQNVTLSCEQNLNHDAMYWYRQDPGQGLRLIYYSQIVNDFQKGDIAEGYSVSREKKESFPLTVTSAQKNPTAFYLCASRSGQGSYEQYFGPGTRLTVT.

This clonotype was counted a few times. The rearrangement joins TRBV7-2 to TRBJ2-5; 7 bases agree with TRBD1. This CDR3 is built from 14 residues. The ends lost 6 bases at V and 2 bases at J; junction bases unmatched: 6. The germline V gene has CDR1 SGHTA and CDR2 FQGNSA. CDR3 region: CASSPQGQQETQYF. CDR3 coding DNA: TGTGCCAGCAGTCCTCAGGGACAGCAAGAGACCCAGTACTTC.

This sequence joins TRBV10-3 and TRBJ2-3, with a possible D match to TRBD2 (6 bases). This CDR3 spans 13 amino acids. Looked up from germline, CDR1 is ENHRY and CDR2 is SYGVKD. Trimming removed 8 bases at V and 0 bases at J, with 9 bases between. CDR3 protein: CAIARESTDTQYF. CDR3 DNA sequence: TGTGCCATCGCCCGGGAGAGCACAGATACGCAGTATTTT.

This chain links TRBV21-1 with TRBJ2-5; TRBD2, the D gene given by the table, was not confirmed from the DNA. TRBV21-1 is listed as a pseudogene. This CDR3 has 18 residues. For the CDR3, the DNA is TGTGCCAGCAACCCCCCCCGACTAGCGGGCGCGTCAGGAGAGACCCAGTACTTC. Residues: CASNPPRLAGASGETQYF.

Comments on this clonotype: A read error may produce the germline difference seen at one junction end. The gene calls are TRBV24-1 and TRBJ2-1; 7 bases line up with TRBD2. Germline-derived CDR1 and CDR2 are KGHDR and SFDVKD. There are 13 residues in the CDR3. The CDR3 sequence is CATRGSSHNEQFF. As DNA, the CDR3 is TGTGCCACCCGCGGGAGCTCCCACAATGAGCAGTTCTTC.

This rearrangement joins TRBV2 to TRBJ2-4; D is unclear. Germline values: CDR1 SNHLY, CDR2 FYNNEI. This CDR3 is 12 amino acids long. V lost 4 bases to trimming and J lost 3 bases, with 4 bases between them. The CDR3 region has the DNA TGTGCCAGCAGTGTCAGCAAAAACATTCAGTACTTC. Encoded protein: CASSVSKNIQYF.

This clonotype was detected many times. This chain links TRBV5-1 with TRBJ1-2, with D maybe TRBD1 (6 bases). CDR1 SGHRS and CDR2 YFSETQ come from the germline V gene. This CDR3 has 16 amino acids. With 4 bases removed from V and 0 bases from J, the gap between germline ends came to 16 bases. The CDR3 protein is CASSPGQYNSNYGYTF. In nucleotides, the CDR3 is TGCGCCAGCAGCCCCGGACAGTACAATTCTAACTATGGCTACACCTTC.

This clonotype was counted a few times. The CDR3 DNA reads as TGTGCCACGAGGAGGGGGCTGACCGGGGAGCTGTTTTTT. Amino acid sequence: CATRRGLTGELFF. This sequence joins TRBV27 and TRBJ2-2, with D perhaps matching TRBD1 (7 bases). This CDR3 has 13 residues. Trimming cost V 10 bases and J 5 bases, with 14 bases left between them. Germline CDR1 and CDR2: MNHEY and SMNVEV (reference sequence).

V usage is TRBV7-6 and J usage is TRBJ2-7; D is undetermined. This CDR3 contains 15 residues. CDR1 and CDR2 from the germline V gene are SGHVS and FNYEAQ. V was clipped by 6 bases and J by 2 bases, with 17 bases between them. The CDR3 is CASRSNSRGAYEQYF. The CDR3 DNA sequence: TGTGCCAGCAGGTCAAATAGCAGAGGAGCCTACGAGCAGTACTTC.

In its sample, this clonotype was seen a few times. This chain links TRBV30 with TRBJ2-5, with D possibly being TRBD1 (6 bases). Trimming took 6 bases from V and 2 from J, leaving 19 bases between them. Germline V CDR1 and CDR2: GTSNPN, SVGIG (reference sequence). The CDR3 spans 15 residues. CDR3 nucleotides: TGTGCCTGTCATCGCTTGAGGGGGAAGCAAGAGACCCAGTACTTC. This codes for CACHRLRGKQETQYF. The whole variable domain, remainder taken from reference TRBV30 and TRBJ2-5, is SQTIHQWPATLVQPVGSPLSLECTVEGTSNPNLYWYRQAAGRGLQLLFYSVGIGQISSEVPQNLSASRPQDRQFILSSKKLLLSDSGFYLCACHRLRGKQETQYFGPGTRLLVL.

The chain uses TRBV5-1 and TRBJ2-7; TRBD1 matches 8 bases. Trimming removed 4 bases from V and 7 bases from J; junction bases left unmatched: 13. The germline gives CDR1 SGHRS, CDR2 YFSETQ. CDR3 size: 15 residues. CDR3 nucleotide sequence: TGCGCCAGCAGCGGCGCCCGACAGGGGATTGAGGAGCAGTACTTC. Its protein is CASSGARQGIEEQYF.

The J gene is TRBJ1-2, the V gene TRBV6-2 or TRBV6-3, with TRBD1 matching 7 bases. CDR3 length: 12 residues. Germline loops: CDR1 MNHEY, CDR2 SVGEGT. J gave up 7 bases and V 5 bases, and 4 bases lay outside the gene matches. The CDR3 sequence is CASSTGVLGYTF. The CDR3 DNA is TGTGCCAGCAGTACAGGGGTGCTTGGCTACACCTTC.

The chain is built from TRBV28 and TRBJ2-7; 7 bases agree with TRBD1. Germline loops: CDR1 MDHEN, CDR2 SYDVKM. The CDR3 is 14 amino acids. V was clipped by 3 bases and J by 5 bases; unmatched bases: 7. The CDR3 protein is CASSFTGDWDEQYF. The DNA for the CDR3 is TGTGCCAGCAGTTTTACAGGGGATTGGGACGAGCAGTACTTC.

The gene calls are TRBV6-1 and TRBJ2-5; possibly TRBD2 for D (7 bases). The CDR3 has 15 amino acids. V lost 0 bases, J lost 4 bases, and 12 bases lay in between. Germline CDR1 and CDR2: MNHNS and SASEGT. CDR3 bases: TGTGCCAGCAGTGAAGCGGAGGGGGGGGCAGAGACCCAGTACTTC. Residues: CASSEAEGGAETQYF.

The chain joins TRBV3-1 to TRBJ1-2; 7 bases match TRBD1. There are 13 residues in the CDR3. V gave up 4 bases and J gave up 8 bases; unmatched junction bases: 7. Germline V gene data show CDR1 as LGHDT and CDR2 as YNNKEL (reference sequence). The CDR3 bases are TGTGCCAGCAGCCGGGGGGACAGTTGGGGCTACACCTTC. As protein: CASSRGDSWGYTF.

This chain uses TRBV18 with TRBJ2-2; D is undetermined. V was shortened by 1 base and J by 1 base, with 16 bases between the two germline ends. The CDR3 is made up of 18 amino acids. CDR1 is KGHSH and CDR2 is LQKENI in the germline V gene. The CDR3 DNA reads TGTGCCAGCTCACCACGGACGATTAACAGAGGGAACACCGGGGAGCTGTTTTTT. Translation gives CASSPRTINRGNTGELFF.

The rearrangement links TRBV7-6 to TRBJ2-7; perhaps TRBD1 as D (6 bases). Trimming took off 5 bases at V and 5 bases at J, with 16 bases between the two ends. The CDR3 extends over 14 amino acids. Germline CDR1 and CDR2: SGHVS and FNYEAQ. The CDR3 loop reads CASSAQGSLDEQYF. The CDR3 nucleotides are TGTGCCAGCAGCGCCCAGGGGAGTTTAGACGAGCAGTACTTC.

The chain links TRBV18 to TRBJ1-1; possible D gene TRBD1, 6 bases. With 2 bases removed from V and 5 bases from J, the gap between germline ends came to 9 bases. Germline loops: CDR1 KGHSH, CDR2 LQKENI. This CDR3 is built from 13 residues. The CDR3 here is CASSPFGQTEAFF. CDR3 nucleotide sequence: TGTGCCAGCTCACCATTCGGACAGACTGAAGCTTTCTTT. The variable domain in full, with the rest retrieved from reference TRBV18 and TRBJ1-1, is NAGVMQNPRHLVRRRGQEARLRCSPMKGHSHVYWYRQLPEEGLKFMVYLQKENIIDESGMPKERFSAEFPKEGPSILRIQQVVRGDSAAYFCASSPFGQTEAFFGQGTRLTVV.

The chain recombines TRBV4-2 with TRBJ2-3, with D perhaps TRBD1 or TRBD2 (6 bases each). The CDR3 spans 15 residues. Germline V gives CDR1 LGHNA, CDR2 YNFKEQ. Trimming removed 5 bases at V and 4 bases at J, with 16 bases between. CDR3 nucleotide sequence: TGTGCCAGCAGCGAAGGGGGAGGACTCGCAGATACGCAGTATTTT. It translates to CASSEGGGLADTQYF.

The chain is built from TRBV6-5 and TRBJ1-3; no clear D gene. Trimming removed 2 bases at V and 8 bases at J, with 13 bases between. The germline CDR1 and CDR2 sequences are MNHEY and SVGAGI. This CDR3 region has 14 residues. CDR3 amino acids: CASSYHSTSDTIYF. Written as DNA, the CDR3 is TGTGCCAGCAGTTACCACTCTACATCGGACACCATATATTTT.

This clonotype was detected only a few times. The CDR3 DNA sequence: TGTGCCACCGGGAGTAGCGACTACAATGAGCAGTTCTTC. It yields the protein CATGSSDYNEQFF. The chain joins TRBV24-1 to TRBJ2-1; perhaps TRBD2 as D (5 bases). This CDR3 has 13 amino acids. The V end lost 9 bases, the J end lost 3 bases, and 11 bases lay between the germline ends. Germline CDR1 KGHDR, CDR2 SFDVKD.